This TCR beta chain was identified in a study of shared clonotypes between healthy human individuals. Assay used: immunoSEQ multiplex PCR; TCRdb lists only in-frame clones, some missing. The sample lists about 2 million clones; over 85% were seen once. The specimen sequenced was naive CD4+ T cells sorted from blood. Subset reported: CD45RA+ positively selected. This TCR was recovered from a man younger than 35 in good health.

CDR3 in DNA: TGTGCCAGCAGCTCCTCGGTTGAGCAGTTCTTC. Translated, it gives CASSSSVEQFF. V gene TRBV7-3 combines with J gene TRBJ2-1; unclear D gene. V dropped 4 bases and J dropped 9 bases, with 7 bases sitting between them. Germline lookup yields CDR1 SGHTA and CDR2 FQGTGA. CDR3 length: 11 residues.